Presented here are 2 T cell receptor beta chains from one specimen sequenced in a study of blood T cell repertoires in COVID-19. The method was immunoSEQ multiplex PCR; TCRdb's version includes in-frame clones alone and lacks a portion of them. The sample lists roughly 130,000 clones; almost 85% were seen once. Sequencing was carried out using PBMCs or T cells enriched from blood (not recorded which). The receptor source for this set is a woman between 45 and 60 years old with acute COVID-19.

This clone appeared a single time. The chain combines TRBV12-5 with TRBJ1-6; 10 bases fit TRBD1. Trimming at V came to 3 bases and at J to 5 bases, leaving 1 base not matched to a gene. Germline assignment: CDR1 LGHNT and CDR2 FRNRAP. This CDR3 has 15 amino acids. CDR3 protein: CASGFGTGDNSPLHF. CDR3 DNA: TGTGCTAGTGGTTTTGGGACAGGGGATAATTCACCCCTCCACTTT. Supplemented by reference TRBV12-5 and TRBJ1-6, the full variable domain reads DARVTQTPRHKVTEMGQEVTMRCQPILGHNTVFWYRQTMMQGLELLAYFRNRAPLDDSGMPKDRFSAEMPDATLATLKIQPSEPRDSAVYFCASGFGTGDNSPLHFGNGTRLTVT.

V gene TRBV6-2 or TRBV6-3 combines with J gene TRBJ2-1, with 7 nucleotides matching TRBD2. Germline V gene data show CDR1 as MNHEY and CDR2 as SVGEGT. This CDR3 spans 14 amino acids. V lost 0 bases, J lost 4 bases, and 0 bases stayed unmatched. CDR3 nucleotide sequence: TGTGCCAGCAGTTACTCTAGCGGGTACAATGAGCAGTTCTTC. Translation gives CASSYSSGYNEQFF.